A single sample gave rise to the 2 T cell receptor beta chains below, sequenced in a study of T cell repertoires in cytomegalovirus infection. Which antigens these TCRs recognize remains unknown. TCRdb re-analysed the reads in MiXCR, keeping a single row per CDR3 protein. The repertoire has approximately 990,000 distinct CDR3 sequences, about a third of them found once; the top ten carry 13%. The source was cultured CD8+ T cells from PBMCs, collected from culture after CMV antigen stimulation. These receptors were obtained from a human donor in good health (CMV status not recorded). Some clones in this sample may be carry-over from other donors' samples.

About this clonotype itself: This may arise from a read error, as a much more abundant clone is one base away. The chain employs TRBV7-2 and TRBJ1-1; 7 bases are shared with TRBD1. The germline V gene has CDR1 SGHTA and CDR2 FQGNSA. V gave up 0 bases and J gave up 5 bases; unmatched junction bases: 9. The CDR3 totals 16 residues. This CDR3 is CASSLAPTGAETEAFF. CDR3 DNA sequence: TGTGCCAGCAGCTTAGCCCCCACAGGGGCAGAGACTGAAGCTTTCTTT. The variable domain in full, completed from reference TRBV7-2 and TRBJ1-1, reads GAGVSQSPSNKVTEKGKDVELRCDPISGHTALYWYRQSLGQGLEFLIYFQGNSAPDKSGLPSDRFSAERTGGSVSTLTIQRTQQEDSAVYLCASSLAPTGAETEAFFGQGTRLTVV.

Many counts were recorded for this clonotype. J is TRBJ2-1 and V is TRBV7-2; 7 positions match TRBD2. Trimming removed 2 bases from V and 7 bases from J; junction bases left unmatched: 11. Germline lookup yields CDR1 SGHTA and CDR2 FQGNSA. The CDR3 is made up of 16 amino acids. This CDR3 reads CASSLSPDGGGNEQFF. The DNA for the CDR3 is TGTGCCAGCAGCTTATCCCCAGACGGGGGAGGGAATGAGCAGTTCTTC.